This T cell receptor (beta chain) was sequenced in a study of cytomegalovirus exposure and HLA in healthy donors. Broader study findings: Highly shared sequence variants in one cluster were likely a sequencing artifact.

PCR primers comprised 60 Vbeta and 13 Jbeta primers. TCRdb keeps only in-frame clones here, not all; method: immunoSEQ multiplex PCR. The data include 150,000 to 200,000 clones; the top ten clones carry about 6.5%. CDR1 is SGHNT, CDR2 YENEEA, per germline. The V gene end was trimmed by 6 bases and the J gene end by 9 bases; junction bases not matched to a gene: 7. CDR3 length equals 13 residues. As for this clone: Its target is unknown.

The chain combines TRBV11-3 with TRBJ2-1; TRBD1 agrees at 8 bases. This TCR derives from a man aged 25 to 40 in good health and CMV-seronegative. The sample consisted of PBMCs. The CDR3 DNA reads TGTGCCAGCAGAAGGCAGGGGGCAGGTGAGCAGTTCTTC. It codes for CASRRQGAGEQFF.